This passage covers 4 T cell receptor beta chains from one sample sequenced in a study of CD8 T cells in ankylosing spondylitis (dated by TCRdb to the late 2010s). The protocol used for the library was 5' RACE. Data came from an Illumina HiSeq 2500. TCRdb itself trimmed the public reads at Q25 with fastp, ran MiXCR and retained productive beta chains. Each CDR3 protein appears once, grouped with its most common genes and DNA. The sample includes about 130,000 distinct CDR3 sequences, with around 9% observed a single time. Clones ranked in the top ten supply more than 3% of the sample. Material: blood, either unsorted or a sorted T cell fraction (not recorded which). The receptors were sampled from a male donor with ankylosing spondylitis or in good health (not recorded which).

This clonotype was detected only a few times. The rearrangement joins TRBV4-2 to TRBJ2-1; D unresolved. Trimming stripped 3 bases from V and 8 bases from J, with 14 bases between. The CDR3 is 14 residues long. Germline-derived CDR1 and CDR2 are LGHNA and YNFKEQ. The CDR3 DNA is TGTGCCAGCAGCCACTCCTTTCCGGAGTATGAGCAGTTCTTC. Encoded protein: CASSHSFPEYEQFF.

This clonotype showed up just a few times. The chain couples TRBV6-2 or TRBV6-3 to TRBJ2-3; TRBD2 agrees at 7 bases. The CDR3 consists of 17 residues. Germline CDR1 and CDR2: MNHEY and SVGEGT. V gave up 5 bases and J gave up 6 bases; unmatched junction bases: 17. CDR3 sequence (DNA): TGTGCCAGCAGTCTCCTGGGCCCAGCGGGATCGTGGGATACGCAGTATTTT. Its translation: CASSLLGPAGSWDTQYF.

Worth noting for this clonotype: The junction departs from germline at one end; a sequencing error may be responsible. The gene calls are TRBV6-1 and TRBJ2-7; 8 bases fit TRBD1. CDR3 length: 16 residues. CDR1 is MNHNS, CDR2 SASEGT, per germline. CDR3 protein: CDSSARGQGWSYEQYF. The CDR3 DNA is TGTGACAGCAGTGCGCGCGGACAGGGATGGTCCTACGAGCAGTACTTC.

This clonotype was counted ten times or more. The chain joins TRBV5-6 to TRBJ2-2; 12 nucleotides match TRBD1. The CDR3 length is 18 residues. Germline CDR1 reads SGHDT; CDR2 reads YYEEEE. Unmatched junction bases numbered 14, after V lost 7 bases and J lost 4 bases. CDR3 protein: CASYDRDRGQVGTGELFF. The CDR3 DNA follows: TGTGCCAGCTACGACCGGGACAGGGGGCAAGTGGGCACCGGGGAGCTGTTTTTT.